One and the same sample provided the 20 T cell receptor beta chains below, sequenced in a study of shared clonotypes between healthy human individuals. This table comes from immunoSEQ multiplex PCR, and its TCRdb copy is limited to in-frame clones, with some not included. The table has about 2 million clones, approximately 95% seen once; the top ten hold more than 0.1%. Sequenced sample: naive CD4+ T cells sorted from blood. This sample's subset: CD45RA+ positively selected. Receptor source: a man aged 18 to 30 in good health.

The rearrangement links TRBV5-1 to TRBJ1-2; maybe TRBD1 (5 bases). V was pared by 0 bases and J by 5 bases, with 11 bases between. This CDR3 spans 14 amino acids. Germline V lookup: CDR1 SGHRS, CDR2 YFSETQ. The CDR3 bases are TGCGCCAGCAGCTTGGGCATGACAGCTTATGGCTACACCTTC. It is translated as CASSLGMTAYGYTF.

The chain uses TRBV7-3 and TRBJ2-7; 8 bases line up with TRBD1. Losses at the gene ends were 4 bases for V and 3 bases for J; bases not matched to a gene: 5. CDR1 and CDR2 (germline): SGHTA, FQGTGA. The CDR3 is 14 residues long. Here the CDR3 reads CASSSPDRGYEQYF. CDR3 nucleotide sequence: TGTGCCAGCAGCTCCCCCGACAGGGGCTACGAGCAGTACTTC.

V usage is TRBV4-3 and J usage is TRBJ1-1, with D unresolved. Germline V CDR1 and CDR2: LGHNA, YSLEER. With 1 base removed from V and 0 bases from J, the gap between germline ends came to 6 bases. CDR3 length equals 14 residues. This chain's CDR3 is CASSQAQVNTEAFF. In DNA form, the CDR3 reads TGCGCCAGCAGCCAAGCTCAGGTGAACACTGAAGCTTTCTTT.

This chain uses TRBV28 with TRBJ2-5; D remains unclear. Between the trimmed V and J ends, which lost 4 bases and 2 bases, there was a span of 17 bases. The CDR3 extends over 16 amino acids. The germline gives CDR1 MDHEN, CDR2 SYDVKM. The CDR3 here is CASSSRPRGRQETQYF. The CDR3 nucleotides read TGTGCCAGCAGTTCCCGCCCCCGCGGAAGACAAGAGACCCAGTACTTC. The whole variable domain, filled in from reference TRBV28 and TRBJ2-5, reads DVKVTQSSRYLVKRTGEKVFLECVQDMDHENMFWYRQDPGLGLRLIYFSYDVKMKEKGDIPEGYSVSREKKERFSLILESASTNQTSMYLCASSSRPRGRQETQYFGPGTRLLVL.

The chain is built from TRBV27 and TRBJ2-2; D is ambiguous. Trimming removed 2 bases from V and 4 bases from J, with 14 bases in between. The CDR3 extends over 16 amino acids. Germline CDR1 and CDR2: MNHEY and SMNVEV (reference sequence). CDR3 sequence: CASSLNWILRTGELFF. DNA of the CDR3: TGTGCCAGCAGTTTAAATTGGATCCTACGCACCGGGGAGCTGTTTTTT.

About this clone itself: This sample also contains other DNA sequences that code for the same CDR3. The CDR3 here is CASRLAGGTDTQYF. The DNA for the CDR3 is TGTGCCAGCAGACTAGCGGGGGGCACAGATACGCAGTATTTT. V and J are TRBV2 and TRBJ2-3; 11 nucleotides match TRBD2. CDR1 and CDR2 from the germline V gene are SNHLY and FYNNEI. The CDR3 is made up of 14 amino acids. V was pared by 6 bases and J by 1 base, with 0 bases of the junction left unmatched.

The chain couples TRBV10-3 to TRBJ2-7; TRBD2 matches at 9 bases. The V gene's germline CDR1 is ENHRY and CDR2 SYGVKD. The CDR3 extends over 13 amino acids. Trimming removed 2 bases from V and 6 bases from J; junction bases left unmatched: 2. Here the CDR3 reads CAISEAGGLEQYF. In DNA form, the CDR3 reads TGTGCCATCAGTGAGGCGGGAGGGCTCGAGCAGTACTTC.

The chain recombines TRBV5-1 with TRBJ1-2, with TRBD1 matching over 9 bases. The CDR3 has 13 residues. Germline trimming cut 5 bases from V and 8 bases from J; bases unmatched to any gene: 7. Germline-derived CDR1 and CDR2 are SGHRS and YFSETQ. This CDR3 is CASSRGTGHGYTF. CDR3 coding DNA: TGCGCCAGCAGTAGAGGGACAGGGCACGGCTACACCTTC.

Here the CDR3 DNA reads TGTGCCTGGGAAAGCGGGGGGGCTTCGGAGACCCAGTACTTC. Translated: CAWESGGASETQYF. J is TRBJ2-5 and V is TRBV30, with 10 bases identical to TRBD2. Germline V gene data show CDR1 as GTSNPN and CDR2 as SVGIG (reference sequence). This CDR3 has 14 residues. Trimming removed 5 bases from V and 5 bases from J; junction bases left unmatched: 8.

For the CDR3, the DNA is TGTGCCAGCAGCTTAGCGGGACAGACGAAGTCACCCCTCCACTTT. Translation: CASSLAGQTKSPLHF. J is TRBJ1-6 and V is TRBV11-2, with 7 nucleotides matching TRBD1. The CDR3 runs 15 residues. Germline CDR1 SGHAT, CDR2 FQNNGV. Trimming took 1 base from V and 10 from J; bases not matched to a gene: 7.

V gene TRBV11-3 combines with J gene TRBJ2-5, with a tentative D call TRBD2 (6 bases). Trimming removed 5 bases from V and 1 base from J, with 14 bases in between. CDR3 length equals 15 residues. Germline CDR1 reads SGHNT; CDR2 reads YENEEA. CDR3 DNA sequence: TGTGCCAGCAGCGCAGGCGGGAAGATCCAAGAGACCCAGTACTTC. Its protein product is CASSAGGKIQETQYF.

Turning to this clone: Other DNA sequences in this specimen translate into the identical CDR3. V is TRBV29-1 and J is TRBJ1-5, with D possibly matching TRBD1 (5 bases). V was clipped by 6 bases and J by 1 base, with 7 bases between them. Germline V gene sequence: CDR1 SQVTM, CDR2 ANQGSEA. The CDR3 is 12 amino acids. CDR3: CSVRDSNQPQHF. The CDR3 DNA reads as TGCAGCGTCCGGGACAGCAATCAGCCCCAGCATTTT.

The J gene is TRBJ1-4, the V gene TRBV6-5; 10 bases map to TRBD1. The trim removed 6 bases at V and 7 bases at J, leaving 2 bases unmatched. Germline CDR1 is MNHEY and CDR2 is SVGAGI. The CDR3 sequence is 13 residues long. The chain's CDR3 is CASRRTGGEKLFF. The CDR3 nucleotides are TGTGCCAGCAGACGGACAGGGGGTGAAAAACTGTTTTTT.

The chain recombines TRBV19 with TRBJ2-1; 11 nucleotides align to TRBD2. V was pared by 6 bases and J by 4 bases, with 5 bases of the junction left unmatched. This CDR3 region has 15 residues. CDR1 and CDR2 from the germline V gene are LNHDA and SQIVND (reference sequence). The CDR3 coding sequence is TGTGCCAGTAGACTAGCGGGGGCACAATACAATGAGCAGTTCTTC. This encodes CASRLAGAQYNEQFF.

The chain combines TRBV18 with TRBJ1-1, with no clear D. The CDR3 has 14 amino acids. Germline V gene lookup returns CDR1 KGHSH and CDR2 LQKENI. V was shortened by 3 bases and J by 10 bases, with 18 bases between the two germline ends. CDR3 coding DNA: TGTGCCAGCTCACCCGCGTCGGTGGAAAAGGGAGCTTTCTTT. Translated, it gives CASSPASVEKGAFF.

On this clone: The germline gene is not matched at one end of the junction; a read error may be the cause. The rearrangement links TRBV7-7 to TRBJ2-1, with D hard to call. In germline, CDR1 is SSHAT, CDR2 FNYEAQ (reference sequence). The length of the CDR3 is 13 residues. CDR3 loop: CASSAQDYNEQFF. DNA for the CDR3: TGTGCTAGCAGCGCCCAGGACTACAATGAGCAGTTCTTC.

The chain joins TRBV4-3 to TRBJ2-7; unclear D gene. This CDR3 has 14 amino acids. Between the trimmed V and J ends, which lost 0 bases and 3 bases, there was a span of 9 bases. Germline CDR1 reads LGHNA; CDR2 reads YSLEER. The DNA for the CDR3 is TGCGCCAGCAGCCAAGATATTTCTGGCTACGAGCAGTACTTC. The encoded protein is CASSQDISGYEQYF.

This clone was seen once. It may be a read error: a sequence one base away is much more abundant. This chain connects TRBV2 to TRBJ2-7; unclear D gene. Germline V gives CDR1 SNHLY, CDR2 FYNNEI. The CDR3 contains 12 residues. Written as DNA, the CDR3 is TGTGCCAGCAGCGATGACTTATACGAGCAGCACTTC. Translating gives CASSDDLYEQHF.

The CDR3 here is CSVGTGGSKIRETQYF. Written as DNA, the CDR3 is TGCAGCGTAGGGACTGGCGGGAGTAAGATTCGAGAGACCCAGTACTTC. The chain joins TRBV29-1 to TRBJ2-5; 7 nucleotides match TRBD2. The CDR3 runs to 16 residues. CDR1 is SQVTM and CDR2 is ANQGSEA in the germline V gene. V lost 6 bases to trimming and J lost 4 bases; unmatched junction nucleotides: 17.

This chain links TRBV2 with TRBJ1-2; the match to TRBD1 covers 12 bases. CDR3 size: 13 residues. CDR1 and CDR2 (germline): SNHLY, FYNNEI. Trimming at V came to 6 bases and at J to 7 bases, leaving 3 bases not matched to a gene. The CDR3 reads CASRGQGARGYTF. In nucleotides, the CDR3 is TGTGCCAGCAGGGGACAGGGGGCTCGTGGCTACACCTTC.